Below, one T cell receptor beta chain is given with its context. Its target is not known. This entry is derived from a study of STAT3 mutations in large granular lymphocyte leukemia. Some clones are missing from TCRdb's copy, which holds only in-frame ones; the method was immunoSEQ multiplex PCR. The sample yields over 30,000 clones, around nine tenths seen once. CDR1 and CDR2 (germline): SGHNT, YYREEE (reference sequence). Trimming removed 1 base at V and 0 bases at J, with 13 bases between. The CDR3 runs 16 residues. Findings and caveats of the study: TCR clonotype switching after therapy occurred in about 35% of the 18 patients. Differing intervals and regimens complicate linking therapy response to clone burden. Every T-LGLL patient had at least one immunodominant TCRbeta clonotype.

Sequences were obtained from PBMCs. The receptor was isolated from a human donor with T large granular lymphocyte leukemia. Some clones in this sample may be carry-over from other donors' samples. The V call is TRBV5-4, the J call TRBJ1-1, with D possibly matching TRBD1 (5 bases). CDR3 in amino acids: CASSLYRDGLNTEAFF. Here the CDR3 DNA reads TGTGCCAGCAGCTTGTACCGGGACGGCTTGAACACTGAAGCTTTCTTT.